The rows below give T cell receptor beta chains drawn from one sample of a study of radiotherapy plus CTLA-4 blockade in lung cancer. The table came from immunoSEQ multiplex PCR; TCRdb's copy has only in-frame clones and leaves some out. The sample includes about 49,000 clones, around 83% of them seen just once. The sample was peripheral blood, taken from a patient treated with radiotherapy plus ipilimumab. These receptors came from a human donor with non-small cell lung cancer whose response to radiotherapy plus ipilimumab could not be evaluated. Each CDR3 is given with its conserved first and last residue. Size is stated for part of the rows, as once, few or many counts, or as a class when the clone is expanded.

CDR3 protein,clone size,J gene,V gene
CASSITGEVPDTQYF,NA,TRBJ2-3,TRBV19
CASSQDWTDSYNEQFF,NA,TRBJ2-1,TRBV4-3
CASREQLARGEQYF,once,TRBJ2-7,TRBV6-4
CASSLQGFTGELFF,NA,TRBJ2-2,TRBV5-1
CASSEQSSGNTIYF,NA,TRBJ1-3,TRBV7-2
CAWRMTGNNSPLHF,NA,TRBJ1-6,TRBV30
CASSLVQGREYF,once,TRBJ2-5,TRBV7-2
CASREQGNTEAFF,NA,TRBJ1-1,TRBV19
CASSEGDRGHEQYF,NA,NA,TRBV2
CASRAGGNTEAFF,NA,TRBJ1-1,TRBV28
CASSGTDRVQPQHF,NA,TRBJ1-5,TRBV2
CASSRTSGSTDTQYF,few,TRBJ2-3,TRBV18
CASSLSGGVGQPQHF,NA,TRBJ1-5,TRBV5-1
CASSSTYRGNTEAFF,NA,TRBJ1-1,TRBV5-1
CASSSGLAERNEQFF,NA,TRBJ2-1,TRBV5-4
CAIRLAGVPPTGELFF,NA,TRBJ2-2,TRBV2
CASSPRDRGGKKLFF,NA,TRBJ1-4,TRBV27
CASSTSSYEQYF,NA,TRBJ2-7,TRBV2
CASSASGGTEAFF,NA,TRBJ1-1,TRBV7-3
CASSYSTITDTQYF,NA,TRBJ2-3,TRBV6-5
CASTRQGMNNEQFF,NA,TRBJ2-1,TRBV9
CASSPVTGVEAFF,few,TRBJ1-1,TRBV6-5